These 8 T cell receptor beta chains came from one sample sequenced in a study of T cell responses to AZD1222 COVID-19 vaccine. Sequenced by immunoSEQ multiplex PCR; TCRdb stores in-frame clones only, minus some. The table has about 73,000 clones, 75% to 90% seen once. The material sequenced was peripheral blood, taken 28 days after the second AZD1222 dose. The receptors were sampled from an adult who received the AZD1222 COVID-19 vaccine.

With regard to this clone: One end of the junction fails to match germline, which may point to a read error. The genes are TRBV2 and TRBJ2-5; D not resolved. The germline V gene has CDR1 SNHLY and CDR2 FYNNEI. The CDR3 is made up of 9 amino acids. The CDR3 nucleotides are TGTGCCAGCAGTGGTGAACTCGACTTC. It yields the protein CASSGELDF.

The V gene is TRBV10-3, the J gene TRBJ2-7; D is uncertain. Germline V lookup: CDR1 ENHRY, CDR2 SYGVKD. The CDR3 loop spans 14 amino acids. V was shortened by 2 bases and J by 1 base, with 9 bases between the two germline ends. The CDR3 DNA reads TGTGCCATCAGTGAGGGCCGCAGTTCCTACGAGCAGTACTTC. The encoded protein is CAISEGRSSYEQYF.

The chain is built from TRBV7-2 and TRBJ2-3; TRBD2 matches at 7 bases. The CDR3 totals 16 residues. V was clipped by 1 base and J by 4 bases; unmatched bases: 8. The germline gives CDR1 SGHTA, CDR2 FQGNSA. The CDR3 region is CASSLGRGGGADTQYF. The CDR3 region has the DNA TGTGCCAGCAGCTTAGGGCGCGGCGGGGGAGCAGATACGCAGTATTTT.

The chain uses TRBV6-1 and TRBJ2-7, with D unclear. Germline assignment: CDR1 MNHNS and CDR2 SASEGT. Trimming cost V 3 bases and J 5 bases, with 11 bases left between them. The CDR3 totals 13 residues. The CDR3, as DNA: TGTGCCAGCAGTGAGGGATCTCACCACGAGCAGTACTTC. It translates to CASSEGSHHEQYF.

This rearrangement joins TRBV12-5 to TRBJ2-2; 11 bases are a match to TRBD2. Germline CDR1 is LGHNT and CDR2 is FRNRAP. This CDR3 is 15 amino acids long. Germline trimming cut 6 bases from V and 4 bases from J; bases unmatched to any gene: 4. CDR3 sequence: CASGTGTSGTGELFF. For the CDR3, the DNA is TGTGCTAGTGGGACCGGGACTAGCGGCACCGGGGAGCTGTTTTTT.

In its sample, this clone was seen once. CDR3 DNA sequence: TGTGCCAGCAGTCCCCTGGGGGACAGGGCAGAGACCCAGTACTTC. Its translation is CASSPLGDRAETQYF. V and J are TRBV28 and TRBJ2-5; 9 bases are shared with TRBD1. CDR1 and CDR2 from the germline V gene are MDHEN and SYDVKM. This CDR3 comprises 15 residues. The V and J ends lost 5 bases and 4 bases, in that order; junction bases with no gene match: 8.

This rearrangement joins TRBV20-1 to TRBJ1-6; D call uncertain. Germline lookup yields CDR1 DFQATT and CDR2 SNEGSKA (reference sequence). V dropped 8 bases and J dropped 13 bases, with 6 bases sitting between them. CDR3 length equals 8 residues. CDR3 nucleotide sequence: TGCAGTTTGAGTCCCCTCCACTTT. This encodes CSLSPLHF.

The rearrangement links TRBV29-1 to TRBJ2-2; D not resolved. The germline V gene has CDR1 SQVTM and CDR2 ANQGSEA. The CDR3 covers 14 residues. V lost 5 bases and J lost 0, with 10 bases in between. In DNA, the CDR3 is TGCAGCGTTCAGCAGCTTTCGAACACCGGGGAGCTGTTTTTT. The encoded protein is CSVQQLSNTGELFF.